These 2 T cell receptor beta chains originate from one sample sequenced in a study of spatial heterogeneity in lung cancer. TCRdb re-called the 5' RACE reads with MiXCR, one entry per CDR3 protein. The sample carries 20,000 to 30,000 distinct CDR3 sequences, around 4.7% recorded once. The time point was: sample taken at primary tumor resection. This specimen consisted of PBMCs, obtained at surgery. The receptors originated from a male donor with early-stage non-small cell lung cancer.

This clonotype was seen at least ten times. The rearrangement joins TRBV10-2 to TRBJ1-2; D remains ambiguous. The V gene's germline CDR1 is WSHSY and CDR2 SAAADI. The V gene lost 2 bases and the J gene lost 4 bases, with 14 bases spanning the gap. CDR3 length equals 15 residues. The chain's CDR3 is CASSEGVGAIYGYTF. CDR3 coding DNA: TGCGCCAGCAGTGAGGGAGTCGGAGCGATCTATGGCTACACCTTC.

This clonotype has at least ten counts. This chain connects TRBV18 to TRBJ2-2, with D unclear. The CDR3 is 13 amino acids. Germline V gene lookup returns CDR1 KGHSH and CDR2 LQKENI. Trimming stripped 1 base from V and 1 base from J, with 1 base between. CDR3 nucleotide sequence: TGTGCCAGCTCACCACAGAACACCGGGGAGCTGTTTTTT. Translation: CASSPQNTGELFF.